This is a list of T cell receptor beta chains from one sample in a study of cytomegalovirus exposure and HLA in healthy donors. Measured with immunoSEQ multiplex PCR; TCRdb has only the in-frame clones, and not every one. The table has fewer than 75,000 clones, less than 95% seen once. Sequenced: PBMCs. These receptors were collected from a woman aged 18 to 35 in good health and CMV-seropositive. Each CDR3 is given with its conserved first and last residue. Fields, in order: D gene, J gene, clone size, V gene, CDR3 DNA, CDR3 protein. The D gene is left open where the match is weak. Size values are once, few and many counts, or a class for expanded clones, and some rows have none.

D: -; J: TRBJ1-1; size: -; V: TRBV30; DNA: TGTGCCTGGAGTATCGGGGGGTCGAACACTGAAGCTTTCTTT; CDR3: CAWSIGGSNTEAFF
D: -; J: TRBJ1-5; size: few; V: TRBV19; DNA: TGTGCCAGTAGTATCGGGAGTAGCAATCAGCCCCAGCATTTT; CDR3: CASSIGSSNQPQHF
D: TRBD1; J: TRBJ1-2; size: -; V: TRBV4-2; DNA: TGTGCCAGCAGCCAACAGGGGGTCTACACCTTC; CDR3: CASSQQGVYTF
D: -; J: TRBJ2-2; size: -; V: TRBV7-9; DNA: TGTGCCAGCAGCGGGGGGGCGGGTAAGGAGAGCACCGGGGAGCTGTTTTTT; CDR3: CASSGGAGKESTGELFF
D: -; J: TRBJ1-5; size: -; V: TRBV15; DNA: TGTGCCACCAGCAGGGGAGCTAGCTATAGCAATCAGCCCCAGCATTTT; CDR3: CATSRGASYSNQPQHF
D: -; J: TRBJ2-2; size: -; V: TRBV4-3; DNA: TGCGCCAGCAGCCAAGACAGTTCCTTGACCGGGGAGCTGTTTTTT; CDR3: CASSQDSSLTGELFF
D: -; J: TRBJ1-6; size: -; V: TRBV6-4; DNA: TGTGCCAGCAGTGGAAGTCAGAATTCACCCCTCCACTTT; CDR3: CASSGSQNSPLHF
D: TRBD2; J: TRBJ2-2; size: -; V: TRBV5-6; DNA: TGTGCCAGCGGGCTACAAGCGGGGGGGCGCGGGGAGCTGTTTTTT; CDR3: CASGLQAGGRGELFF
D: TRBD1; J: TRBJ2-4; size: -; V: TRBV2; DNA: TGTGCCAGTACAGGGGGCGCTTCCAAAAACATTCAGTACTTC; CDR3: CASTGGASKNIQYF
D: -; J: TRBJ2-1; size: few; V: TRBV6-1; DNA: TGTGCCAGCAGTGAACAGACACACAATGAGCAGTTCTTC; CDR3: CASSEQTHNEQFF
D: -; J: TRBJ1-1; size: -; V: TRBV30; DNA: TGTGCCTGGAGTGTAGGAGGCTACACTGAAGCTTTCTTT; CDR3: CAWSVGGYTEAFF
D: -; J: TRBJ1-2; size: few; V: TRBV10-2; DNA: TGCGCCAGCAGTGAGCAGACAGGCTATGGCTACACCTTC; CDR3: CASSEQTGYGYTF
D: TRBD2; J: TRBJ2-3; size: -; V: TRBV5-6; DNA: TGTGCCAGCAGCCCTTCCACTAGCGGGAGTACAGATACGCAGTATTTT; CDR3: CASSPSTSGSTDTQYF
D: TRBD1; J: TRBJ2-7; size: -; V: TRBV6-6; DNA: TGTGCCAGCAGTTCTAGGGACAGGTTCTTCGAGCAGTACTTC; CDR3: CASSSRDRFFEQYF
D: TRBD1; J: TRBJ2-2; size: -; V: TRBV7-3; DNA: TGTGCCAGCAGCTTAACTCAGGGACAGGCGACGACCGGGGAGCTGTTTTTT; CDR3: CASSLTQGQATTGELFF
D: TRBD1; J: TRBJ2-2; size: -; V: TRBV18; DNA: TGTGCCAGCTCACCAGGCCCCAGGGGGCCGGGCACCGGGGAGCTGTTTTTT; CDR3: CASSPGPRGPGTGELFF
D: -; J: TRBJ2-3; size: -; V: TRBV6-1; DNA: TGTGCCAGCAACGATGGGGGGGCCACAGATACGCAGTATTTT; CDR3: CASNDGGATDTQYF
D: TRBD2; J: TRBJ2-3; size: few; V: TRBV9; DNA: TGTGCCAGCAGCGAGTTACTAGCGTTTAGCACAGATACGCAGTATTTT; CDR3: CASSELLAFSTDTQYF
D: -; J: TRBJ2-4; size: -; V: TRBV6-5; DNA: TGTGCCAGCAGTTACTCTCCGGCCAAAAACATTCAGTACTTC; CDR3: CASSYSPAKNIQYF
D: -; J: TRBJ1-2; size: -; V: TRBV19; DNA: TGTGCCAGTCGGGAGCAGGTAGTCGGTGGCTACACCTTC; CDR3: CASREQVVGGYTF
D: TRBD1; J: TRBJ2-2; size: -; V: TRBV5-1; DNA: TGCGCCAGCAGCTTGACAGGGGAAAACACCGGGGAGCTGTTTTTT; CDR3: CASSLTGENTGELFF
D: -; J: TRBJ1-1; size: -; V: TRBV10-3; DNA: TGTGCCATCAGTGAACAGACGGACACTGAAGCTTTCTTT; CDR3: CAISEQTDTEAFF
D: TRBD1; J: TRBJ2-7; size: few; V: TRBV2; DNA: TGTGCCAGCAACAGGGGGCTGTACGAGCAGTACTTC; CDR3: CASNRGLYEQYF
D: -; J: TRBJ1-2; size: -; V: TRBV30; DNA: TGTGCCTGGACCAAAAACCGCCCGGTTGCTAACTATGGCTACACCTTC; CDR3: CAWTKNRPVANYGYTF
D: -; J: TRBJ2-2; size: -; V: TRBV9; DNA: TGTGCCAGCAGCCCGGGATTTTACACCGGGGAGCTGTTTTTT; CDR3: CASSPGFYTGELFF
D: TRBD1; J: TRBJ1-2; size: -; V: TRBV28; DNA: TGTGCCAGCAGTGGGGGACAGGGGAAAGGGTATGGCTACACCTTC; CDR3: CASSGGQGKGYGYTF
D: -; J: TRBJ1-1; size: -; V: TRBV5-1; DNA: TGCGCCAGCAGCTTGTTTGGGCAGACGAACACTGAAGCTTTCTTT; CDR3: CASSLFGQTNTEAFF
D: TRBD2; J: TRBJ2-3; size: -; V: TRBV23-1; DNA: TGCGCCAGCAGTCAATCTCTAGCGGGGGGGGGAGATACGCAGTATTTT; CDR3: CASSQSLAGGGDTQYF
D: TRBD1; J: TRBJ2-7; size: few; V: TRBV5-6; DNA: TGTGCCAGCAGCTTTAGGGGCGCGGGACAGGGTATCTACGAGCAGTACTTC; CDR3: CASSFRGAGQGIYEQYF
D: TRBD2; J: TRBJ2-3; size: -; V: TRBV7-9; DNA: TGTGCCAGCAGCTCGACTAGCGGGGGAGCAGATACGCAGTATTTT; CDR3: CASSSTSGGADTQYF
D: TRBD2; J: TRBJ2-1; size: -; V: TRBV27; DNA: TGTGCCAGCAGTTTATCGAAGAGTGTAGCGGGGTCATACAATGAGCAGTTCTTC; CDR3: CASSLSKSVAGSYNEQFF
D: -; J: TRBJ1-2; size: -; V: TRBV7-9; DNA: TGTGCCAGCAGCTTAGGTAGCCAGGGCGCATATGGCTACACCTTC; CDR3: CASSLGSQGAYGYTF
D: -; J: TRBJ1-2; size: -; V: TRBV5-1; DNA: TGCGCCAGCAGCGTAGAGGACAGTCGTTCTAACTATGGCTACACCTTC; CDR3: CASSVEDSRSNYGYTF
D: -; J: TRBJ2-7; size: -; V: TRBV19; DNA: TGTGCCAGTAGCCTCTCCTCCGGCGGAGAATTACCCTACGAGCAGTACTTC; CDR3: CASSLSSGGELPYEQYF
D: TRBD1; J: TRBJ1-2; size: -; V: TRBV9; DNA: TGTGCCAGCAGCGTAGGGAGGGACAGTTTACTCTATGGCTACACCTTC; CDR3: CASSVGRDSLLYGYTF
D: TRBD2; J: TRBJ2-7; size: few; V: TRBV5-1; DNA: TGCGCCAGCAGCCTGACTAGCGGGAGCTCCTACGAGCAGTACTTC; CDR3: CASSLTSGSSYEQYF
D: -; J: TRBJ1-5; size: -; V: TRBV5-1; DNA: TGCGCCAGCAGCTTGACCCCGGGAGGCAATCAGCCCCAGCATTTT; CDR3: CASSLTPGGNQPQHF
D: TRBD1; J: TRBJ1-1; size: -; V: TRBV27; DNA: TGTGCCAGCAGTTTAAGGTTCACAGGGGGCCACACTGAAGCTTTCTTT; CDR3: CASSLRFTGGHTEAFF
D: -; J: TRBJ1-5; size: -; V: TRBV7-2; DNA: TGTGCCAGCAGCTACAGGGGCAATCAGCCCCAGCATTTT; CDR3: CASSYRGNQPQHF
D: TRBD2; J: TRBJ2-1; size: -; V: TRBV7-6; DNA: TGTGCCAGCAGCCCGAGCGGGGCACGAAGCAATGAGCAGTTCTTC; CDR3: CASSPSGARSNEQFF
D: -; J: TRBJ1-2; size: -; V: TRBV9; DNA: TGTGCCAGCAGCGTAGACGTCGACTACTATGGCTACACCTTC; CDR3: CASSVDVDYYGYTF
D: TRBD1; J: TRBJ1-1; size: -; V: TRBV19; DNA: TGTGCCAGTAGTATAGATACCGGGACAGCCTACACTGAAGCTTTCTTT; CDR3: CASSIDTGTAYTEAFF
D: -; J: TRBJ2-2; size: few; V: TRBV7-8; DNA: TGTGCCAGCAGCTTAGTCTCCTCCAGCACCGGGGAGCTGTTTTTT; CDR3: CASSLVSSSTGELFF
D: TRBD1; J: TRBJ2-6; size: -; V: TRBV19; DNA: TGTGCCAGTAGTCCACAGACAGGGGTGCCCGGGTCTGGGGCCAACGTCCTGACTTTC; CDR3: CASSPQTGVPGSGANVLTF
D: -; J: TRBJ1-4; size: -; V: TRBV4-1; DNA: TGCGCCAGCAGCCAAGTGTCGGCGCTGGGCAGGAGGAATGAAAAACTGTTTTTT; CDR3: CASSQVSALGRRNEKLFF
D: -; J: TRBJ2-1; size: -; V: TRBV7-6; DNA: TGTGCCAGCAGCCTGGACAGACACAATGAGCAGTTCTTC; CDR3: CASSLDRHNEQFF
D: TRBD1; J: TRBJ2-2; size: -; V: TRBV30; DNA: TGTGCCTGGGTGAGGGGCAGGGGGCGGACCGGGGAGCTGTTTTTT; CDR3: CAWVRGRGRTGELFF
D: TRBD1; J: TRBJ1-2; size: -; V: TRBV5-4; DNA: TGTGCCAGCAGAGCGGACAGGGGTGTTAGCGGCTACACCTTC; CDR3: CASRADRGVSGYTF
D: TRBD1; J: TRBJ2-7; size: -; V: TRBV19; DNA: TGTGCCAGTCAACCGGGACAGACCCGCTACGAGCAGTACTTC; CDR3: CASQPGQTRYEQYF
D: -; J: TRBJ1-2; size: few; V: TRBV2; DNA: TGTGCCAGCAGTGAAGTGAACAGGGACATAGGCTACACCTTC; CDR3: CASSEVNRDIGYTF
D: -; J: TRBJ2-1; size: medium-sized; V: TRBV2; DNA: TGTGCCAGCAGTGAAGCGGGGACTGTAGGGAGTGAGCAGTTCTTC; CDR3: CASSEAGTVGSEQFF
D: -; J: TRBJ2-5; size: -; V: TRBV19; DNA: TGTGCCAGTACGGCCGGAGGAGGGGAGACCCAGTACTTC; CDR3: CASTAGGGETQYF
D: TRBD1; J: TRBJ2-2; size: once; V: TRBV16; DNA: TGTGCCAGCAGCCAATCAGGGACAGGGATTGCCGGGGAGCTGTTTTTT; CDR3: CASSQSGTGIAGELFF